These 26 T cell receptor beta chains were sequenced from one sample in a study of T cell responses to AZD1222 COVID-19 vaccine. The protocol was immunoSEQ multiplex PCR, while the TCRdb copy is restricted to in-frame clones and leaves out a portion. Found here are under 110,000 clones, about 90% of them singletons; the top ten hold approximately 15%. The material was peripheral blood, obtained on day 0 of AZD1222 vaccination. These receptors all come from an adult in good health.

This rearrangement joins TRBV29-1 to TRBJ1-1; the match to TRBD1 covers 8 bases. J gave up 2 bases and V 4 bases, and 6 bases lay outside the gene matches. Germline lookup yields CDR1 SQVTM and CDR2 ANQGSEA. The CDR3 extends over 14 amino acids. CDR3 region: CSVGQGAANTEAFF. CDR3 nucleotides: TGCAGCGTTGGTCAGGGGGCGGCCAACACTGAAGCTTTCTTT.

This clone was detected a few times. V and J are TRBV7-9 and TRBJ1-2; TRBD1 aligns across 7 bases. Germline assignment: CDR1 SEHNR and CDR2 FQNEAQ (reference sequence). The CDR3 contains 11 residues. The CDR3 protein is CASGGNYGYTF. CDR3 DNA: TGTGCGTCAGGGGGTAACTATGGCTACACCTTC.

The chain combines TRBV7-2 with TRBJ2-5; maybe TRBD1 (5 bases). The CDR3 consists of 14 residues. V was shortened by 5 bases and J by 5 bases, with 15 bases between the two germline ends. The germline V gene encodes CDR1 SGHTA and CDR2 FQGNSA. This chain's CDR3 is CASSMDVGVETQYF. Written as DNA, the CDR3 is TGTGCCAGCAGCATGGATGTAGGGGTGGAGACCCAGTACTTC.

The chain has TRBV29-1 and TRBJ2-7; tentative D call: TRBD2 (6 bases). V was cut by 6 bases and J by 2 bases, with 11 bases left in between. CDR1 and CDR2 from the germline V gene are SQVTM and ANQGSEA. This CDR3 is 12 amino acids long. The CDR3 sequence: CSVGTPAYEQYF. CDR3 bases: TGCAGCGTCGGGACTCCAGCCTACGAGCAGTACTTC.

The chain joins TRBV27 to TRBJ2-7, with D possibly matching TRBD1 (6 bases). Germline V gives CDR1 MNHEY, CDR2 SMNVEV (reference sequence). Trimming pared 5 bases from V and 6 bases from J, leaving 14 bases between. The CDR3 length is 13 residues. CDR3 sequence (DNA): TGTGCCAGCAGTCACCCCCAGGGGTCCGAGCAGTACTTC. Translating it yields CASSHPQGSEQYF.

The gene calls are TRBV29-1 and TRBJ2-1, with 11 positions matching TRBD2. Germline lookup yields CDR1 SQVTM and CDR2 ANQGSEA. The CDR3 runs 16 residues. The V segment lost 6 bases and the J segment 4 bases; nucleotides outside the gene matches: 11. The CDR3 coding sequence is TGCAGCGTGAAACTAGCGGGAGCGCGGGGATACAATGAGCAGTTCTTC. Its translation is CSVKLAGARGYNEQFF.

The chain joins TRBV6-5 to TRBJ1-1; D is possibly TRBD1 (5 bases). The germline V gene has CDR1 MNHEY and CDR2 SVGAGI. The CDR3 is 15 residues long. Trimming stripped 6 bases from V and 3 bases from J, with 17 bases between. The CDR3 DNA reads TGTGCCAGCAGGGGTAGGGGTCGGCCCGACACTGAAGCTTTCTTT. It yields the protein CASRGRGRPDTEAFF.

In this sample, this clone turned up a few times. CDR3 in amino acids: CASSPTTGLNQPQHF. The DNA of the CDR3 is TGCGCCAGCAGCCCGACGACAGGGCTGAATCAGCCCCAGCATTTT. V and J are TRBV5-1 and TRBJ1-5; 7 positions match TRBD1. Germline V gene data show CDR1 as SGHRS and CDR2 as YFSETQ. This CDR3 is 15 amino acids long. Germline trimming cut 4 bases from V and 4 bases from J; bases unmatched to any gene: 8.

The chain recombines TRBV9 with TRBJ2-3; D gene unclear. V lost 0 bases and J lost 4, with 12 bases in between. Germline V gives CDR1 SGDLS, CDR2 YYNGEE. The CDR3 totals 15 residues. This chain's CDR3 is CASSVEGIWSDTQYF. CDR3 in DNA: TGTGCCAGCAGCGTAGAAGGGATTTGGTCAGATACGCAGTATTTT.

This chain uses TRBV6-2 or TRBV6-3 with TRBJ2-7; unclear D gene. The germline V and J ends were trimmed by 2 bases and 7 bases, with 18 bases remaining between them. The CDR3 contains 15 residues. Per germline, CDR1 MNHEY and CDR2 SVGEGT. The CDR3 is CASSYPPGRSGEQYF. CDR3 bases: TGTGCCAGCAGTTACCCCCCTGGACGGTCGGGTGAGCAGTACTTC.

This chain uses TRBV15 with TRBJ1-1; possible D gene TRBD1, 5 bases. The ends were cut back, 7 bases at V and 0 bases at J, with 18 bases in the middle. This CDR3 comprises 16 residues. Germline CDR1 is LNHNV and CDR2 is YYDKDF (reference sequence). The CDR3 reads CATKKGQGGMNTEAFF. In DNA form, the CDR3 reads TGTGCCACCAAAAAGGGGCAGGGCGGGATGAACACTGAAGCTTTCTTT.

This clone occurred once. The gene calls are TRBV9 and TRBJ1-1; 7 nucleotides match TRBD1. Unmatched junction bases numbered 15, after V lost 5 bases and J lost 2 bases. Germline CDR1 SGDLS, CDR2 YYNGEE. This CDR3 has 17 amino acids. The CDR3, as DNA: TGTGCCAGCAGTACACCCACAGGGGCGAACCGAAACACTGAAGCTTTCTTT. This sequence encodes CASSTPTGANRNTEAFF.

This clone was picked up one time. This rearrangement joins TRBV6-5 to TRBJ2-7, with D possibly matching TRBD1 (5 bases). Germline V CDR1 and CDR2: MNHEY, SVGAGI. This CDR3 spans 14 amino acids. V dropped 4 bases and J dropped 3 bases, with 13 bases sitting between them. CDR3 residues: CASSFDRESYEQYF. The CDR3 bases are TGTGCCAGCAGTTTCGACAGAGAGAGCTACGAGCAGTACTTC.

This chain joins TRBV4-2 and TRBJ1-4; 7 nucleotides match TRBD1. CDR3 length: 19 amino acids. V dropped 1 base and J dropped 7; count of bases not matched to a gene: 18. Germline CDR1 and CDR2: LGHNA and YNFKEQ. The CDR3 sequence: CASSQGDSTGTDVGEKLFF. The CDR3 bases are TGTGCCAGCAGCCAAGGGGATTCTACCGGGACAGACGTGGGTGAAAAACTGTTTTTT.

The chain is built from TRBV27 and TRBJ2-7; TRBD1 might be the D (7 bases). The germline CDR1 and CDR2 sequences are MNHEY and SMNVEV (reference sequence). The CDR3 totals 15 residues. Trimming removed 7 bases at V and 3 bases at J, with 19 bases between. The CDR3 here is CASKQTGRNYYEQYF. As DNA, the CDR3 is TGTGCCAGCAAGCAGACAGGGAGGAACTACTACGAGCAGTACTTC.

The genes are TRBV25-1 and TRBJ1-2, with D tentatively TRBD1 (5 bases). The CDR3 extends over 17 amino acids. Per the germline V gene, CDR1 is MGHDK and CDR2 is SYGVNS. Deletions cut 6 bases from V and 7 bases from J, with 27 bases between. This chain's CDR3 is CASRASGASLVSGGYTF. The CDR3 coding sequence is TGTGCCAGCAGGGCCAGTGGGGCGTCCCTAGTCTCGGGTGGCTACACCTTC.

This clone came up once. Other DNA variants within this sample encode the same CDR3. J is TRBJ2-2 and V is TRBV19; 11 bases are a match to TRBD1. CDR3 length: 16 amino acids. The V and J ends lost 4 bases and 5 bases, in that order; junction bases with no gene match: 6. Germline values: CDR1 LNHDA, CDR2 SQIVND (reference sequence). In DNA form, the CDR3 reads TGTGCCAGTAGTAAAGGACAGGGGGCGGGTACCGGGGAGCTGTTTTTT. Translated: CASSKGQGAGTGELFF.

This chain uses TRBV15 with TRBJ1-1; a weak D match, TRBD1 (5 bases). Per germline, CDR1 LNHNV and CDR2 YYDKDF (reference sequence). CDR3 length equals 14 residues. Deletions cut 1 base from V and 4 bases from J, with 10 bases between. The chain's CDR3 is CATSRVGDGTEAFF. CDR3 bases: TGTGCCACCAGCAGAGTGGGGGACGGCACTGAAGCTTTCTTT. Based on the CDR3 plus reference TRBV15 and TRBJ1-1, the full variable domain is DAMVIQNPRYQVTQFGKPVTLSCSQTLNHNVMYWYQQKSSQAPKLLFHYYDKDFNNEADTPDNFQSRRPNTSFCFLDIRSPGLGDTAMYLCATSRVGDGTEAFFGQGTRLTVV.

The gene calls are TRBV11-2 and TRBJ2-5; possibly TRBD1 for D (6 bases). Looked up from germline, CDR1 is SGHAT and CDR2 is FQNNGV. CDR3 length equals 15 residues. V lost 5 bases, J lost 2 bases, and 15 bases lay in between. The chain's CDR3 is CASSPMDSRQETQYF. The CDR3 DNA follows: TGTGCCAGCAGCCCAATGGACAGCCGACAAGAGACCCAGTACTTC.

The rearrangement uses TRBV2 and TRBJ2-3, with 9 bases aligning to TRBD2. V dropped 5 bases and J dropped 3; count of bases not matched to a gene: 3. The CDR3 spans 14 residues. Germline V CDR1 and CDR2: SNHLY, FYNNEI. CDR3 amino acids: CASSPSGVTDTQYF. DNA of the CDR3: TGTGCCAGCAGTCCTAGCGGGGTGACAGATACGCAGTATTTT.

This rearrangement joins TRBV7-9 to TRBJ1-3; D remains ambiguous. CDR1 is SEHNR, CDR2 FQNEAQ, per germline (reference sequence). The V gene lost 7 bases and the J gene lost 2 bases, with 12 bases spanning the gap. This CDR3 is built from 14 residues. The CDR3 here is CASNQRRTGNTIYF. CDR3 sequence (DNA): TGTGCCAGCAACCAGAGGCGGACTGGAAACACCATATATTTT.

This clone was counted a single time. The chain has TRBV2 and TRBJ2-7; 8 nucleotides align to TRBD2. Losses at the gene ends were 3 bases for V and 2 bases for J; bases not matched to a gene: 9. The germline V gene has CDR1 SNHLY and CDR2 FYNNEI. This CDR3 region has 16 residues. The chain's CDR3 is CASSDGFGRGAYEQYF. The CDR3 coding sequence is TGTGCCAGCAGTGATGGTTTCGGGAGGGGAGCCTACGAGCAGTACTTC.

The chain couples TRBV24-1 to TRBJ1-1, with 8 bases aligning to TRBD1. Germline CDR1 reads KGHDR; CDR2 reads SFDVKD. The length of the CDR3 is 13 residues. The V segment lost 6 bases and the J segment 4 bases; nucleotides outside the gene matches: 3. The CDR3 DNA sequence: TGTGCCACCAGTTCAGGGGGCGTCACTGAAGCTTTCTTT. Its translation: CATSSGGVTEAFF.

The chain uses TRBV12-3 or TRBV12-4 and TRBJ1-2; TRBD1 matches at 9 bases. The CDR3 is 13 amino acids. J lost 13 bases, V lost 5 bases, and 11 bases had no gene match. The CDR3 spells CASSPRGQGLITF. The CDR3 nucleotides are TGTGCCAGCAGTCCTAGGGGACAGGGATTAATCACCTTC.

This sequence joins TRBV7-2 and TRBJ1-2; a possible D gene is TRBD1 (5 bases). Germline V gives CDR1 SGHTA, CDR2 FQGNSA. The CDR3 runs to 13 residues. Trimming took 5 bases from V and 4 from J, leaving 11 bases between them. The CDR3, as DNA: TGTGCCAGCAGCCCCCGTAGGGGCTATGGCTACACCTTC. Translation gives CASSPRRGYGYTF.

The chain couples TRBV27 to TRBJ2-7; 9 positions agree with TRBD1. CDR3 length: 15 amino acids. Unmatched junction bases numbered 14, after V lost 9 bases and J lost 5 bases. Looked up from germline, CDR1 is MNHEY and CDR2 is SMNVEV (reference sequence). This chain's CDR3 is CARRSGQGHSDEQYF. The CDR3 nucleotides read TGTGCCAGAAGATCCGGACAGGGGCACTCGGACGAGCAGTACTTC.